The sequence of this TCR beta chain was determined in a study of cytomegalovirus exposure and HLA in healthy donors. Points from the study as a whole: Most observed TCR sequences were rare, whereas some public TCRs were detected in many donors. Among TCR beta chains, those listed as cytomegalovirus-associated numbered about 150. A few CMV-associated chains proved CMV antigen-specific in vitro. The tendency of first-cohort TCR clusters to co-occur in the roughly 130 validation repertoires emerged from a later analysis.

This clone was recorded a few times. Its antigen is still unknown. Sequencing used immunoSEQ multiplex PCR; TCRdb keeps in-frame clones, though not all of them. The table shows about 360,000 clones, with 70% to 90% occurring only once. Source material: PBMCs. This receptor was taken from a woman aged 18-30 years in good health and CMV-seronegative.

CDR3 sequence reads: CASSEVSEGGEKLFF. CDR3 DNA sequence: TGTGCCAGCAGTGAAGTGTCGGAGGGAGGAGAAAAACTGTTTTTT. The V call is TRBV25-1, the J call TRBJ1-4; no definite D call. The CDR3 runs 15 residues. Looked up from germline, CDR1 is MGHDK and CDR2 is SYGVNS. With 2 bases removed from V and 8 bases from J, the gap between germline ends came to 15 bases.